These 21 T cell receptor beta chains were all obtained from the same sample, sequenced in a study of T cell clones after liver transplantation. Libraries were prepared by immunoSEQ multiplex PCR; TCRdb keeps only in-frame clonotypes and omits some of them. This repertoire shows roughly 40,000 clones, around 84% found once; its top ten account for 2% to 2.5%. The sequences come from CD4+ T cells from blood, collected 24 months after liver transplant. These receptors all come from a human patient who received a liver transplant. Some T cells may be provided by the graft donor.

The chain carries TRBV27 and TRBJ2-3, with D tentatively TRBD2 (5 bases). The CDR3 contains 14 residues. Germline V gene lookup returns CDR1 MNHEY and CDR2 SMNVEV (reference sequence). Trimming took 6 bases from V and 5 from J, leaving 15 bases between them. CDR3 bases: TGTGCCAGCAGAGGTTTGGGGAGTAAAGATACGCAGTATTTT. Amino acid sequence: CASRGLGSKDTQYF.

The chain recombines TRBV27 with TRBJ1-1, with TRBD1 as a possible D gene (6 bases). Germline CDR1 and CDR2: MNHEY and SMNVEV (reference sequence). The CDR3 contains 14 residues. V was shortened by 5 bases and J by 12 bases, with 22 bases between the two germline ends. CDR3 DNA: TGTGCCAGCAGTGGACCTTTCGGGGGGCGAGAGACTTTCTTT. Translated: CASSGPFGGRETFF.

The genes are TRBV7-9 and TRBJ1-5, with D uncertain. Germline V gene lookup returns CDR1 SEHNR and CDR2 FQNEAQ (reference sequence). V was pared by 2 bases and J by 0 bases, with 8 bases between. This CDR3 is 15 amino acids long. The CDR3 DNA is TGTGCCAGCAGCTTAACGGACGCTAGCAATCAGCCCCAGCATTTT. It codes for CASSLTDASNQPQHF.

The chain links TRBV29-1 to TRBJ1-2; D remains unclear. The CDR3 runs to 12 residues. The V end lost 2 bases, the J end lost 4 bases, and 8 bases lay between the germline ends. CDR1 and CDR2 from the germline V gene are SQVTM and ANQGSEA. The CDR3 is CSVEREPYGYTF. CDR3 coding DNA: TGCAGCGTTGAAAGGGAACCCTATGGCTACACCTTC.

The chain couples TRBV29-1 to TRBJ1-3, with unresolved D. Germline V lookup: CDR1 SQVTM, CDR2 ANQGSEA. V was pared by 6 bases and J by 0 bases, with 9 bases between. The CDR3 has 13 residues. CDR3: CSVQTDSGNTIYF. For the CDR3, the DNA is TGCAGCGTCCAGACGGACTCTGGAAACACCATATATTTT.

The rearrangement links TRBV2 to TRBJ1-5; the D is unclear. There are 14 residues in the CDR3. Looked up from germline, CDR1 is SNHLY and CDR2 is FYNNEI. The V gene lost 7 bases and the J gene lost 3 bases, with 13 bases spanning the gap. The DNA for the CDR3 is TGTGCCAGCACCCAGAGTCTTGCCAATCAGCCCCAGCATTTT. The encoded protein is CASTQSLANQPQHF.

The V call is TRBV6-1, the J call TRBJ1-5, with 8 bases aligning to TRBD1. After removal of 4 bases from V and 7 bases from J, the junction contained 3 bases not matched to a gene. The CDR3 spans 13 residues. The germline CDR1 and CDR2 sequences are MNHNS and SASEGT. DNA of the CDR3: TGTGCCAGCAGTGCAGGGGGCGGCCAGCCCCAGCATTTT. It encodes CASSAGGGQPQHF.

This chain links TRBV18 with TRBJ2-7, with D tentatively TRBD2 (5 bases). Trimming removed 1 base from V and 9 bases from J, with 25 bases in between. Germline CDR1 KGHSH, CDR2 LQKENI. The CDR3 length is 17 residues. The CDR3 loop reads CASSPLASPMGPNGQYF. The CDR3 region has the DNA TGTGCCAGCTCACCACTTGCTAGCCCCATGGGCCCTAACGGGCAGTACTTC.

Regarding this clone: This sample also contains other DNA sequences that code for the same CDR3. The rearrangement joins TRBV7-3 to TRBJ1-5, with D unresolved. Trimming shortened V by 1 base and J by 4 bases, and 5 bases separated the two germline ends. Germline V lookup: CDR1 SGHTA, CDR2 FQGTGA. This CDR3 region has 13 residues. CDR3 sequence (DNA): TGTGCCAGCAGCTTAAACGCAAATCAGCCCCAGCATTTT. Translating it yields CASSLNANQPQHF.

V gene TRBV5-1 combines with J gene TRBJ2-2; D remains unclear. Germline CDR1 reads SGHRS; CDR2 reads YFSETQ. The V end was cut by 0 bases, the J end by 13 bases, with 10 bases between. The CDR3 sequence is 12 residues long. The CDR3 spells CASSLERGWLFF. The CDR3 bases are TGCGCCAGCAGCTTGGAACGTGGGTGGCTGTTTTTT.

CDR3 DNA sequence: TGCAGCGTGGAGCGGGAGGGGCGCACAGATACGCAGTATTTT. This sequence encodes CSVEREGRTDTQYF. V usage is TRBV29-1 and J usage is TRBJ2-3; 10 positions match TRBD2. CDR3 size: 14 residues. Per the germline V gene, CDR1 is SQVTM and CDR2 is ANQGSEA. Trimming took 6 bases from V and 1 from J; bases not matched to a gene: 4.

The rearrangement joins TRBV5-4 to TRBJ1-2; 7 positions match TRBD1. Germline CDR1 reads SGHNT; CDR2 reads YYREEE (reference sequence). The CDR3 totals 16 residues. The trim removed 4 bases at V and 0 bases at J, leaving 9 bases unmatched. CDR3 loop: CASSSPRQGTNYGYTF. In nucleotides, the CDR3 is TGTGCCAGCAGCAGCCCTCGACAGGGTACTAACTATGGCTACACCTTC.

The chain links TRBV5-8 to TRBJ2-1; TRBD2 matches at 7 bases. The germline CDR1 and CDR2 sequences are SGHTS and YDEGEE. This CDR3 region has 15 residues. Trimming at V came to 4 bases and at J to 3 bases, leaving 7 bases not matched to a gene. The CDR3 region has the DNA TGTGCCAGCAGCAGCGGGACTAACCTCTACAATGAGCAGTTCTTC. As protein: CASSSGTNLYNEQFF.

This clone was picked up one time. V usage is TRBV6-4 and J usage is TRBJ1-4, with no clear D. The CDR3 consists of 13 residues. The V end lost 6 bases, the J end lost 8 bases, and 13 bases lay between the germline ends. Germline V CDR1 and CDR2: MRHNA, SNTAGT. CDR3 region: CASRKTPGEKLFF. The CDR3, as DNA: TGTGCCAGCAGGAAGACTCCCGGGGAAAAACTGTTTTTT.

The chain has TRBV11-2 and TRBJ2-1, with 10 bases identical to TRBD1. Trimming took 0 bases from V and 6 from J; bases not matched to a gene: 2. The germline V gene has CDR1 SGHAT and CDR2 FQNNGV. The CDR3 covers 15 residues. The CDR3 protein is CASSLDDRGPNEQFF. The CDR3 bases are TGTGCCAGCAGCTTAGACGACAGGGGGCCCAATGAGCAGTTCTTC.

The rearrangement joins TRBV29-1 to TRBJ2-2, with TRBD1 matching 8 bases. Germline CDR1 SQVTM, CDR2 ANQGSEA. The CDR3 is 14 amino acids. The V gene end was trimmed by 4 bases and the J gene end by 4 bases; junction bases not matched to a gene: 5. CDR3 sequence reads: CSVVLDRVTGELFF. The DNA of the CDR3 is TGCAGCGTTGTCTTGGACAGGGTCACCGGGGAGCTGTTTTTT.

V and J are TRBV28 and TRBJ1-1, with 7 bases matching TRBD1. Germline CDR1 and CDR2: MDHEN and SYDVKM. The CDR3 consists of 15 residues. J was trimmed by 4 bases and V by 4 bases; bases with no gene match: 9. This chain's CDR3 is CASSYATGWTTEAFF. The CDR3 nucleotides read TGTGCCAGCAGTTATGCGACAGGGTGGACCACTGAAGCTTTCTTT.

This sequence joins TRBV2 and TRBJ2-7, with TRBD2 as a possible D gene (5 bases). Germline V CDR1 and CDR2: SNHLY, FYNNEI. V gave up 8 bases and J gave up 5 bases, with 19 bases separating them. The CDR3 runs to 14 residues. CDR3 protein: CASRAAGRFHEQYF. For the CDR3, the DNA is TGTGCCAGCCGGGCGGCGGGCAGGTTCCACGAGCAGTACTTC.

The chain carries TRBV19 and TRBJ1-5; D is possibly TRBD1 (6 bases). CDR1 and CDR2 from the germline V gene are LNHDA and SQIVND (reference sequence). Trimming cost V 3 bases and J 7 bases, with 16 bases left between them. The CDR3 is 15 amino acids. The CDR3, as DNA: TGTGCCAGTAGTATCGCCGGCAGGGGAATACAGCCCCAGCATTTT. Amino acids: CASSIAGRGIQPQHF.

The chain joins TRBV19 to TRBJ1-5; D remains unclear. The V gene's germline CDR1 is LNHDA and CDR2 SQIVND (reference sequence). The CDR3 totals 15 residues. V lost 3 bases to trimming and J lost 7 bases, with 16 bases between them. CDR3 nucleotides: TGTGCCAGTAGTATTCTGTCATCCGGGCAACAGCCCCAGCATTTT. Protein sequence: CASSILSSGQQPQHF.

The CDR3 protein is CASSSGGGRQPQHF. DNA for the CDR3: TGTGCCAGCAGCTCCGGTGGGGGTAGGCAGCCCCAGCATTTT. This chain joins TRBV7-8 and TRBJ1-5; D may be TRBD1 (5 bases). Germline V gene sequence: CDR1 SGHVS, CDR2 FQNEAQ. The CDR3 contains 14 residues. V lost 4 bases and J 7 bases, leaving 14 bases between the germline ends.